The 21 T cell receptor beta chains below were found in one sample sequenced in a study of blood T cell repertoires in COVID-19. The method was immunoSEQ multiplex PCR; TCRdb's version includes in-frame clones alone and lacks a portion of them. The sample contains 160,000 or so clones, around 79% of which appear only once. Source material: peripheral blood. Source of these receptors: a woman aged 60 to 75 with COVID-19, enrolled during active disease.

This chain links TRBV4-2 with TRBJ2-7; 8 bases fit TRBD1. This CDR3 region has 17 residues. After removal of 0 bases from V and 1 base from J, the junction contained 8 bases not matched to a gene. The germline gives CDR1 LGHNA, CDR2 YNFKEQ. Written as DNA, the CDR3 is TGTGCCAGCAGCCAAGAAGTTTCGGGACAGGAGTCCTACGAGCAGTACTTC. Translation: CASSQEVSGQESYEQYF.

The chain joins TRBV2 to TRBJ2-5; possibly TRBD2 for D (7 bases). The CDR3 spans 18 residues. V was pared by 8 bases and J by 4 bases, with 29 bases between. The germline V gene encodes CDR1 SNHLY and CDR2 FYNNEI. This chain's CDR3 is CASSYPTGGARSGETQYF. The CDR3 DNA follows: TGTGCCAGCTCTTACCCGACGGGGGGCGCTCGAAGTGGAGAGACCCAGTACTTC. The whole variable domain, filled in from reference TRBV2 and TRBJ2-5, reads EPEVTQTPSHQVTQMGQEVILRCVPISNHLYFYWYRQILGQKVEFLVSFYNNEISEKSEIFDDQFSVERPDGSNFTLKIRSTKLEDSAMYFCASSYPTGGARSGETQYFGPGTRLLVL.

The V and J genes are TRBV9 and TRBJ2-5; TRBD2 matches at 8 bases. Germline V lookup: CDR1 SGDLS, CDR2 YYNGEE. The V segment lost 6 bases and the J segment 5 bases; nucleotides outside the gene matches: 9. The length of the CDR3 is 14 residues. DNA for the CDR3: TGTGCCAGCACCCGGGGGGGGTCAGGGGAGACCCAGTACTTC. Encoded protein: CASTRGGSGETQYF.

The V gene is TRBV7-9, the J gene TRBJ2-6, with 8 positions matching TRBD1. Germline V gene sequence: CDR1 SEHNR, CDR2 FQNEAQ (reference sequence). Trimming removed 5 bases from V and 4 bases from J; junction bases left unmatched: 4. The CDR3 runs to 15 residues. This chain's CDR3 is CASSPRGLGANVLTF. The CDR3 region has the DNA TGTGCCAGCAGCCCCAGGGGGCTCGGGGCCAACGTCCTGACTTTC.

The rearrangement links TRBV11-2 to TRBJ2-5, with a possible D match to TRBD1 (6 bases). Trimming cost V 5 bases and J 14 bases, with 18 bases left between them. CDR1 and CDR2 from the germline V gene are SGHAT and FQNNGV. This CDR3 has 12 residues. CDR3 region: CASSLNRATIYF. For the CDR3, the DNA is TGTGCCAGCAGCCTGAACAGGGCGACGATTTACTTC.

This chain connects TRBV15 to TRBJ1-2; 11 bases line up with TRBD1. Germline-derived CDR1 and CDR2 are LNHNV and YYDKDF (reference sequence). CDR3 length equals 16 residues. Unmatched junction bases numbered 8, after V lost 1 base and J lost 7 bases. The CDR3 loop is CATSRGDGQGAGGYTF. The CDR3 nucleotides are TGTGCCACCAGCAGAGGAGATGGACAGGGGGCTGGTGGCTACACCTTC.

This chain joins TRBV29-1 and TRBJ1-5, with 9 bases matching TRBD1. In germline, CDR1 is SQVTM, CDR2 ANQGSEA. The ends lost 4 bases at V and 4 bases at J; junction bases unmatched: 5. This CDR3 spans 14 amino acids. The CDR3 sequence: CSVVETGGNQPQHF. CDR3 bases: TGCAGCGTTGTTGAGACAGGGGGAAATCAGCCCCAGCATTTT.

This clone was seen a few times. J is TRBJ2-7 and V is TRBV5-4; 8 nucleotides align to TRBD2. After removal of 4 bases from V and 5 bases from J, the junction contained 11 bases not matched to a gene. Germline-derived CDR1 and CDR2 are SGHNT and YYREEE (reference sequence). The CDR3 is 15 amino acids. CDR3 in DNA: TGTGCCAGCAGCCCGCCCGGCAGCGGGAGCCACGAGCAGTACTTC. This encodes CASSPPGSGSHEQYF.

The chain combines TRBV29-1 with TRBJ1-1, with 7 bases fitting TRBD1. This CDR3 spans 12 amino acids. Germline V CDR1 and CDR2: SQVTM, ANQGSEA. The V and J ends lost 6 bases and 0 bases, in that order; junction bases with no gene match: 1. This chain's CDR3 is CSVGQMNTEAFF. The CDR3, as DNA: TGCAGCGTGGGACAGATGAACACTGAAGCTTTCTTT. Combining the CDR3 with reference TRBV29-1 and TRBJ1-1 gives the whole variable domain SAVISQKPSRDICQRGTSLTIQCQVDSQVTMMFWYRQQPGQSLTLIATANQGSEATYESGFVIDKFPISRPNLTFSTLTVSNMSPEDSSIYLCSVGQMNTEAFFGQGTRLTVV.

CDR3: CASGALAGLTQETQYF. CDR3 DNA sequence: TGCGCCAGCGGCGCACTAGCGGGGCTAACCCAAGAGACCCAGTACTTC. V is TRBV5-1 and J is TRBJ2-5, with 10 bases aligning to TRBD2. The CDR3 has 16 residues. Germline CDR1 is SGHRS and CDR2 is YFSETQ. With 7 bases clipped from V and 1 base from J, the junction kept 10 bases outside the gene matches.

The CDR3 is CASSPVGPGSKLYNEQFF. CDR3 bases: TGTGCCAGCAGCCCCGTTGGGCCGGGATCAAAACTCTACAATGAGCAGTTCTTC. V and J are TRBV7-2 and TRBJ2-1; D might be TRBD2 (5 bases). Per the germline V gene, CDR1 is SGHTA and CDR2 is FQGNSA. Trimming removed 5 bases at V and 3 bases at J, with 23 bases between. The CDR3 covers 18 residues.

The gene calls are TRBV19 and TRBJ1-5, with a tentative D call TRBD1 (5 bases). V lost 5 bases to trimming and J lost 0 bases, with 14 bases between them. Germline lookup yields CDR1 LNHDA and CDR2 SQIVND (reference sequence). The CDR3 is made up of 16 amino acids. The CDR3 bases are TGTGCCAGTAGTCTAGGACACCAGTATAGCAATCAGCCCCAGCATTTT. This sequence encodes CASSLGHQYSNQPQHF.

This clone was observed a few times. The chain uses TRBV28 and TRBJ2-7; 8 bases line up with TRBD2. Germline assignment: CDR1 MDHEN and CDR2 SYDVKM. J was trimmed by 4 bases and V by 5 bases; bases with no gene match: 4. This CDR3 is 13 amino acids long. The CDR3 DNA is TGTGCCAGCAGTAGCGGGAGAGGGTACGAGCAGTACTTC. This sequence encodes CASSSGRGYEQYF.

The chain employs TRBV19 and TRBJ1-5; TRBD1 agrees at 7 bases. The CDR3 consists of 16 residues. Per germline, CDR1 LNHDA and CDR2 SQIVND (reference sequence). The trim removed 5 bases at V and 8 bases at J, leaving 15 bases unmatched. The CDR3 DNA sequence: TGTGCCAGTAGTTCCCCCCGGGACAGAGAGGGAGAGCCCCAGCATTTT. This gives the protein CASSSPRDREGEPQHF.

The CDR3 sequence: CASGSQGALGTDTQYF. CDR3 DNA: TGTGCTAGTGGGTCCCAGGGGGCGTTGGGAACAGATACGCAGTATTTT. The V and J genes are TRBV12-5 and TRBJ2-3, with 8 positions matching TRBD1. The CDR3 is 16 amino acids. V shed 6 bases, J shed 3 bases, and the junction held 11 bases outside the gene matches. Looked up from germline, CDR1 is LGHNT and CDR2 is FRNRAP.

This chain links TRBV5-4 with TRBJ2-7; TRBD2 aligns across 8 bases. CDR3 length: 13 amino acids. Germline V gene sequence: CDR1 SGHNT, CDR2 YYREEE (reference sequence). Unmatched junction bases numbered 2, after V lost 4 bases and J lost 2 bases. CDR3 coding DNA: TGTGCCAGCAGCGCCGGGGGGGCCTACGAGCAGTACTTC. It specifies CASSAGGAYEQYF.

The chain has TRBV6-5 and TRBJ1-4, with D unresolved. Trimming removed 3 bases from V and 8 bases from J, with 19 bases in between. There are 16 residues in the CDR3. CDR1 is MNHEY and CDR2 is SVGAGI in the germline V gene. Written as DNA, the CDR3 is TGTGCCAGCAGTTATTTAACAGTCGGCAGTCGGGAAAAACTGTTTTTT. It is translated as CASSYLTVGSREKLFF.

The chain is built from TRBV9 and TRBJ2-2, with TRBD1 matching 7 bases. Germline CDR1 is SGDLS and CDR2 is YYNGEE. Unmatched junction bases numbered 1, after V lost 0 bases and J lost 5 bases. The CDR3 runs 14 residues. CDR3 amino acids: CASSVGRGTGELFF. For the CDR3, the DNA is TGTGCCAGCAGCGTAGGCAGGGGGACCGGGGAGCTGTTTTTT.

The sample holds a few counts of this clone. The chain has TRBV4-1 and TRBJ1-1; D might be TRBD1 (5 bases). The V gene lost 4 bases and the J gene lost 7 bases, with 22 bases spanning the gap. This CDR3 contains 16 residues. The germline gives CDR1 MGHRA, CDR2 YSYEKL. The CDR3 bases are TGCGCCAGCAGCCCCATCTTGGGACTTACGAACGGTGAAGCTTTCTTT. This codes for CASSPILGLTNGEAFF.

This clone was counted once. V usage is TRBV5-5 and J usage is TRBJ1-5, with 9 bases lining up with TRBD1. J lost 3 bases, V lost 4 bases, and 2 bases had no gene match. The V gene's germline CDR1 is SGHKS and CDR2 YYEKEE (reference sequence). The CDR3 totals 14 residues. CDR3 in DNA: TGTGCCAGCAGCAGGACAGGGGACAATCAGCCCCAGCATTTT. It yields the protein CASSRTGDNQPQHF. The entire variable domain, with the rest obtained from reference TRBV5-5 and TRBJ1-5, is as follows: DAGVTQSPTHLIKTRGQQVTLRCSPISGHKSVSWYQQVLGQGPQFIFQYYEKEERGRGNFPDRFSARQFPNYSSELNVNALLLGDSALYLCASSRTGDNQPQHFGDGTRLSIL.

The chain carries TRBV10-3 and TRBJ1-5; a possible D gene is TRBD1 (5 bases). The CDR3 runs to 14 residues. V was cut by 3 bases and J by 2 bases, with 8 bases left in between. Germline V gives CDR1 ENHRY, CDR2 SYGVKD. Here the CDR3 reads CAISESGGNQPQHF. The CDR3 DNA sequence: TGTGCCATCAGTGAATCGGGGGGCAATCAGCCCCAGCATTTT.